A single sample is the source of the 19 T cell receptor beta chains below, sequenced in a study of tumor-infiltrating lymphocytes in primary liver carcinoma. The template, approximately 500 ng total RNA, yielded TCR beta cDNA made with a constant-region primer. Three nested multiplex PCR rounds, a slightly modified ARM-PCR, produced the libraries for TCR beta. Amplification in the first two PCR rounds was performed using TRBV1-TRBV30 forward primers and a C-beta reverse primer for roughly 9 cycles each. TCRdb re-derived calls from the multiplex PCR reads in MiXCR, one entry per CDR3 protein. Of about 320,000 distinct CDR3 sequences listed, about three fifths are singletons. Unsorted whole blood yielded the blood RNA, and germline DNA was also extracted. Specimen: peripheral blood. The source is a woman in her 30s with primary liver carcinoma and hepatitis B virus infection.

In its sample, this clonotype was seen a few times. As DNA, the CDR3 is TGTGCCAGCAGTTTAAGGGGAGTATCTAATTTCTTT. Translating gives CASSLRGVSNFF. The V call is TRBV28, the J call TRBJ1-1; D perhaps matches TRBD1 (5 bases). Trimming pared 2 bases from V and 13 bases from J, leaving 14 bases between. Germline CDR1 MDHEN, CDR2 SYDVKM. The CDR3 length is 12 residues.

This clonotype has more than one count but fewer than ten. This chain uses TRBV6-1 with TRBJ2-2, with 7 bases matching TRBD1. Per the germline V gene, CDR1 is MNHNS and CDR2 is SASEGT. The CDR3 length is 15 residues. With 0 bases clipped from V and 5 bases from J, the junction kept 3 bases outside the gene matches. In DNA form, the CDR3 reads TGTGCCAGCAGTGAAGCAGGGGGCGATACCGGGGAGCTGTTTTTT. It encodes CASSEAGGDTGELFF.

Remarks on this clonotype: A read error is likely, as this CDR3 ends without the conserved phenylalanine or tryptophan. The V call is TRBV30, the J call TRBJ1-5; 7 bases map to TRBD1. Germline V gene data show CDR1 as GTSNPN and CDR2 as SVGIG (reference sequence). The CDR3 totals 14 residues. CDR3 region: CAWRAPGQYQPQHL. The CDR3 DNA reads TGTGCCTGGAGGGCTCCGGGACAGTATCAGCCTCAGCATCTT.

In the case of this clonotype: Likely a read error: the CDR3 ends without its conserved phenylalanine or tryptophan. The chain uses TRBV14 and TRBJ2-5, with 7 positions matching TRBD2. This CDR3 is 14 amino acids long. The germline CDR1 and CDR2 sequences are SGHDN and FVKESK. The CDR3 loop is CAGSQIAGDETQYS. For the CDR3, the DNA is TGTGCCGGCAGCCAAATAGCGGGTGACGAGACCCAGTACTCC.

The V and J genes are TRBV12-3 or TRBV12-4 and TRBJ1-1; tentative D call: TRBD1 (5 bases). Trimming stripped 6 bases from V and 5 bases from J, with 16 bases between. The CDR3 contains 14 residues. DNA for the CDR3: TGTGCCAGCAGGGCGGACACTGGCGTGACTGAAGCTTTCTTT. This translates into CASRADTGVTEAFF.

The rearrangement uses TRBV29-1 and TRBJ2-3; maybe TRBD2 (5 bases). The CDR3 contains 14 residues. Germline assignment: CDR1 SQVTM and CDR2 ANQGSEA. Trimming shortened V by 6 bases and J by 6 bases, and 19 bases separated the two germline ends. CDR3 in DNA: TGCAGCGTCGGAACTAGTGGGAGAAAGGATACGCAGTATTTT. Its translation: CSVGTSGRKDTQYF.

This clonotype has only a few counts. The chain recombines TRBV5-1 with TRBJ2-7, with 12 positions matching TRBD2. Trimming took 0 bases from V and 4 from J; bases not matched to a gene: 5. Germline-derived CDR1 and CDR2 are SGHRS and YFSETQ. CDR3 length: 16 residues. The CDR3 protein is CASSLGAGTSGYEQYF. CDR3 bases: TGCGCCAGCAGCTTGGGCGCCGGGACTAGCGGGTACGAGCAGTACTTC.

This clonotype was seen a handful of times. The junction does not match germline at one end; this may be a read error. The chain links TRBV13 to TRBJ2-7; TRBD2 matches at 11 bases. The CDR3 consists of 16 residues. Germline CDR1 and CDR2: PRHDT and FYEKMQ (reference sequence). The CDR3 region has the DNA TGCGCCAGCAGCTCGACTAGCGGGAAGGTTCGGGGCGAGCAGTACTTC. This encodes CASSSTSGKVRGEQYF.

This chain uses TRBV6-2 or TRBV6-3 with TRBJ2-1, with D unclear. This CDR3 has 15 residues. Germline CDR1 and CDR2: MNHEY and SVGEGT. Trimming pared 3 bases from V and 4 bases from J, leaving 13 bases between. CDR3 region: CASSYGPQVYNEQFF. CDR3 nucleotide sequence: TGTGCCAGCAGTTATGGACCTCAGGTGTACAATGAGCAGTTCTTC.

This clonotype has a count of ten or more. The chain recombines TRBV6-5 with TRBJ2-2; 13 bases match TRBD2. Trimming cost V 7 bases and J 5 bases; bases outside gene matches: 7. CDR1 MNHEY and CDR2 SVGAGI come from the germline V gene. This CDR3 has 16 amino acids. The CDR3 DNA is TGTGCCAGCAACCCGGCGACTAGCGGGGGGACCGGGGAGCTGTTTTTT. Its translation is CASNPATSGGTGELFF.

This clonotype appeared many times. This chain links TRBV6-1 with TRBJ2-3; 13 bases match TRBD2. The CDR3 has 19 amino acids. The germline CDR1 and CDR2 sequences are MNHNS and SASEGT. V dropped 3 bases and J dropped 6; count of bases not matched to a gene: 15. This chain's CDR3 is CASSDAFFVSTSGRDTQYF. The CDR3 DNA follows: TGTGCCAGCAGTGATGCATTCTTCGTTTCGACTAGCGGGAGGGATACGCAGTATTTT.

This clonotype showed up just a few times. J is TRBJ1-6 and V is TRBV7-9, with no clear D. CDR1 and CDR2 (germline): SEHNR, FQNEAQ (reference sequence). Trimming shortened V by 0 bases and J by 7 bases, and 7 bases separated the two germline ends. The CDR3 extends over 14 amino acids. CDR3 DNA sequence: TGTGCCAGCAGCTTAGCGGCAGTCAATTCACCCCTCCACTTT. Protein: CASSLAAVNSPLHF.

Points on this clonotype: As the CDR3 is not closed by the conserved phenylalanine or tryptophan, this likely results from a read error. The chain couples TRBV14 to TRBJ2-7, with D unclear. Germline CDR1 reads SGHDN; CDR2 reads FVKESK. This CDR3 is built from 12 residues. With 0 bases removed from V and 2 bases from J, the gap between germline ends came to 2 bases. The CDR3 loop is CASSQDTYEQYL. CDR3 coding DNA: TGTGCCAGCAGCCAAGATACCTACGAGCAGTACCTC.

This chain uses TRBV14 with TRBJ2-1; 7 bases align to TRBD1. The J segment lost 0 bases and the V segment lost 1 base, leaving 3 bases of the junction unmatched. Germline V gene lookup returns CDR1 SGHDN and CDR2 FVKESK. This CDR3 contains 16 residues. DNA of the CDR3: TGTGCCAGCAGCCAAGGCCGACAGGGCTCCTACAATGAGCAGTTCTTC. As protein: CASSQGRQGSYNEQFF.

With regard to this clonotype: This may arise from a read error, as a much more abundant clone is one base away. The rearrangement links TRBV4-2 to TRBJ2-7; 11 nucleotides line up with TRBD2. Germline V gives CDR1 LGHNA, CDR2 YNFKEQ. The CDR3 has 15 amino acids. CDR3 in amino acids: CACSPLAGGGYEQYF. Written as DNA, the CDR3 is TGTGCCTGCAGCCCCCTAGCGGGAGGAGGTTACGAGCAGTACTTC.

This clonotype has a handful of counts. This chain joins TRBV12-3 or TRBV12-4 and TRBJ2-1, with TRBD2 matching 10 bases. V was pared by 1 base and J by 9 bases, with 6 bases of the junction left unmatched. The CDR3 consists of 15 residues. CDR3: CASSLGLAGVTEQFF. The CDR3, as DNA: TGTGCCAGCAGTTTAGGGCTAGCGGGAGTGACTGAGCAGTTCTTC.

Note on this clonotype: An end of the junction does not agree with germline; a read error may underlie this. The CDR3 region has the DNA TGTGCCAGCAGCTCTCTCCAGACAGATAGGCAGTATTTT. As protein: CASSSLQTDRQYF. The rearrangement joins TRBV5-4 to TRBJ2-3, with a weak D call TRBD1 (5 bases). The CDR3 loop spans 13 amino acids. CDR1 SGHNT and CDR2 YYREEE come from the germline V gene (reference sequence).

Written as DNA, the CDR3 is TGTGCCAGCAGTTTAGGCGGACAGGGGCTCCAAGAGACCCAGTACTTC. Protein sequence: CASSLGGQGLQETQYF. The chain has TRBV28 and TRBJ2-5, with 9 positions matching TRBD1. Germline assignment: CDR1 MDHEN and CDR2 SYDVKM. CDR3 length equals 16 residues. With V trimmed by 2 bases and J by 1 base, 5 bases remained unmatched. The variable domain in full, with the rest retrieved from reference TRBV28 and TRBJ2-5, is DVKVTQSSRYLVKRTGEKVFLECVQDMDHENMFWYRQDPGLGLRLIYFSYDVKMKEKGDIPEGYSVSREKKERFSLILESASTNQTSMYLCASSLGGQGLQETQYFGPGTRLLVL.

V usage is TRBV6-5 and J usage is TRBJ2-1, with 12 bases that match TRBD2. Germline values: CDR1 MNHEY, CDR2 SVGAGI. The V segment lost 6 bases and the J segment 4 bases; nucleotides outside the gene matches: 4. CDR3 size: 15 residues. The CDR3: CASSRTSGTYNEQFF. DNA of the CDR3: TGTGCCAGCAGCCGGACTAGCGGGACTTACAATGAGCAGTTCTTC.